The 9 T cell receptor beta chains given below trace back to one sample, sequenced in a study of long-term antiretroviral therapy in people with HIV. Researchers report immunoSEQ v3.0 was run at survey level. The assay was immunoSEQ multiplex PCR, and TCRdb's table has in-frame clones only and misses some. The sample carries around 15,000 clones, approximately 81% recorded once. Sample: unsorted PBMCs, taken 0.5 years after starting antiretroviral therapy. These receptors were obtained from a woman aged 35 to 49 with HIV.

The chain uses TRBV6-5 and TRBJ2-2; 7 bases are shared with TRBD1. The V and J ends lost 5 bases and 1 base, in that order; junction bases with no gene match: 4. Germline V gene lookup returns CDR1 MNHEY and CDR2 SVGAGI. The CDR3 covers 15 residues. This CDR3 reads CASSRQGRNTGELFF. CDR3 coding DNA: TGTGCCAGCAGTCGACAGGGAAGGAACACCGGGGAGCTGTTTTTT.

V and J are TRBV13 and TRBJ2-1, with D unresolved. Germline CDR1 and CDR2: PRHDT and FYEKMQ (reference sequence). The CDR3 is 13 amino acids. With 2 bases removed from V and 6 bases from J, the gap between germline ends came to 8 bases. The CDR3 sequence is CASSLWIANEQFF. CDR3 nucleotides: TGTGCCAGCAGCTTATGGATCGCCAATGAGCAGTTCTTC.

CDR3 sequence (DNA): TGTGCCAGTAGTATAGATGAGACAGGGGGCTCGCGGAAGCAGTACTTC. Translated: CASSIDETGGSRKQYF. This rearrangement joins TRBV19 to TRBJ2-7; 10 bases align to TRBD1. There are 16 residues in the CDR3. Trimming removed 0 bases from V and 8 bases from J; junction bases left unmatched: 10. CDR1 is LNHDA and CDR2 is SQIVND in the germline V gene (reference sequence).

The rearrangement joins TRBV28 to TRBJ2-7; D gene unclear. The CDR3 covers 13 residues. V lost 4 bases, J lost 0 bases, and 7 bases lay in between. CDR1 and CDR2 from the germline V gene are MDHEN and SYDVKM. The DNA of the CDR3 is TGTGCCAGCAGTTCTGCACGCTCCTACGAGCAGTACTTC. As protein: CASSSARSYEQYF.

The genes are TRBV2 and TRBJ2-7; D is unresolved. CDR1 is SNHLY, CDR2 FYNNEI, per germline. Deletions cut 5 bases from V and 6 bases from J, with 11 bases between. CDR3 length: 12 residues. CDR3 amino acids: CASSKGPTEQYF. Written as DNA, the CDR3 is TGTGCCAGCAGTAAAGGGCCCACCGAGCAGTACTTC.

The V gene is TRBV7-9, the J gene TRBJ1-1; D not certain. The CDR3 sequence is 12 residues long. Germline loops: CDR1 SEHNR, CDR2 FQNEAQ (reference sequence). V was pared by 4 bases and J by 11 bases, with 14 bases between. DNA for the CDR3: TGTGCCAGCAGCTCACAAAACGTGAATGCTTTCTTT. This translates into CASSSQNVNAFF.

A single count supports this clone. The chain uses TRBV7-9 and TRBJ2-1; 7 bases map to TRBD2. The CDR3 totals 13 residues. Germline-derived CDR1 and CDR2 are SEHNR and FQNEAQ (reference sequence). V gave up 4 bases and J gave up 8 bases; unmatched junction bases: 5. The CDR3 is CASSSGLRDEQFF. The CDR3 coding sequence is TGTGCCAGCAGCTCGGGACTACGGGATGAGCAGTTCTTC.

This chain links TRBV7-2 with TRBJ2-1; possible D gene TRBD2, 6 bases. V lost 1 base, J lost 7 bases, and 14 bases lay in between. Germline CDR1 and CDR2: SGHTA and FQGNSA. The CDR3 spans 15 residues. Here the CDR3 reads CASSLGGAVSNEQFF. The CDR3 DNA follows: TGTGCCAGCAGCTTAGGCGGGGCGGTGAGTAATGAGCAGTTCTTC. The full variable domain, its missing parts supplied by reference TRBV7-2 and TRBJ2-1, is GAGVSQSPSNKVTEKGKDVELRCDPISGHTALYWYRQSLGQGLEFLIYFQGNSAPDKSGLPSDRFSAERTGGSVSTLTIQRTQQEDSAVYLCASSLGGAVSNEQFFGPGTRLTVL.

This clone was seen only once. The chain recombines TRBV5-4 with TRBJ2-3, with 11 bases lining up with TRBD2. In germline, CDR1 is SGHNT, CDR2 YYREEE (reference sequence). Trimming took 4 bases from V and 2 from J; bases not matched to a gene: 6. This CDR3 has 16 residues. CDR3 sequence reads: CASSPLAGGATDTQYF. CDR3 nucleotides: TGTGCCAGCAGCCCCCTAGCGGGAGGTGCCACAGATACGCAGTATTTT. Full variable domain (missing parts from reference TRBV5-4 and TRBJ2-3): ETGVTQSPTHLIKTRGQQVTLRCSSQSGHNTVSWYQQALGQGPQFIFQYYREEENGRGNFPPRFSGLQFPNYSSELNVNALELDDSALYLCASSPLAGGATDTQYFGPGTRLTVL.